This T cell receptor (beta chain) was found in a study of CD8 T cells in ankylosing spondylitis listed by TCRdb under 2017. In terms of the full investigation: The study set out to find disease-linked TCR variants by profiling T cell receptor beta repertoires in ankylosing spondylitis patients and healthy donors. The full study cohort comprised roughly 24 ankylosing spondylitis patients and approximately 100 healthy donors. Peripheral blood was sampled, and synovial fluid was additionally collected from ankylosing spondylitis patients.

This clonotype was observed a few times. It lacks a known antigen. Base quality data are lacking; no much larger clone is found one base away. Summary of the overall study and its limitations: The disease-linked clones were reported to be significantly enriched in matched synovial fluid samples from ankylosing spondylitis patients. Blood from ankylosing spondylitis patients appeared to be characterized by a TCR beta motif made up of several highly homologous amino acid variants. The disease-linked clones had a CD8+ phenotype and were found at relatively low frequencies in peripheral blood. Some motif variants had previously been reported in the synovial fluid and blood of reactive arthritis patients, which suggests shared mechanisms of disease initiation.

The germline V gene sets CDR1 to SGHVS and CDR2 to FQNEAQ. The CDR3 spans 17 residues, from the cysteine through the phenylalanine. The entry retains the CDR3 DNA only, 51 bases that are in frame from base 1. Trimming takes 9 bases from V and 0 bases from J, and the germline ends sit 23 bases apart. These reads were obtained on an Illumina HiSeq 2500. Quantitative 5'-RACE with molecular barcodes was the method used to prepare the TCR beta libraries. Processing in the source paper ran as follows. A new computational method, built on a probabilistic model of VDJ rearrangement, was used to identify disease-linked TCR variants. TCRdb reanalyzed the raw reads on its own, using fastp at Q25 for trimming and MiXCR for clone calling, and kept in-frame beta chains. When rows share a CDR3 protein, they turn into one entry using the most common DNA and genes. Here the V and J calls rest on TCRdb's processing, not on the authors' analysis. This sample lists about 360,000 distinct CDR3 sequences; 20% were detected once. Over 10% of the sample rests with the top ten.

The rearranged segments are TRBV7-8 and TRBJ1-1, with no reliable assignment of the D segment. This clonotype was sampled from a male donor with ankylosing spondylitis or in good health (not recorded which). Material: blood, either unsorted or a sorted T cell fraction (not recorded which). The CDR3 reads as follows: CASMSQPGRTVNTEAFF. The bases are TGTGCCAGTATGAGTCAGCCCGGGCGAACTGTGAACACTGAAGCTTTCTTT.